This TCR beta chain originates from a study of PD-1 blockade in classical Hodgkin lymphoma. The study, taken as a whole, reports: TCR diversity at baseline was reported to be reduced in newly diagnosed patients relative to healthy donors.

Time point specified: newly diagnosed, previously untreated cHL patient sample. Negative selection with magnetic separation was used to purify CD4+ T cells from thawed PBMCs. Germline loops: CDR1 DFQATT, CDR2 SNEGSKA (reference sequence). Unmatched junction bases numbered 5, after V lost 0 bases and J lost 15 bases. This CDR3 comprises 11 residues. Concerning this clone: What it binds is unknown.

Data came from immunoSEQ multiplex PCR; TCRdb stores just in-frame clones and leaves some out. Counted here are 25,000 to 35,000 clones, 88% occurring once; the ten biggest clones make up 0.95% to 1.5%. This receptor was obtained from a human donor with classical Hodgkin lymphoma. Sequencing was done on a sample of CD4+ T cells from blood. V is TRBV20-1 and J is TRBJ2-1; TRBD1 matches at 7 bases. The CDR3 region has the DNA TGCAGTGCTAGAGATAGGGCAGGGGGGTTCTTC. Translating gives CSARDRAGGFF.